The T cell receptor beta chain described here comes from a study of blood T cells in healthy people across ages. Study results and caveats: PBMCs went unsorted, and a conclusive naive versus antigen-experienced comparison was therefore prevented.

V dropped 2 bases and J dropped 4 bases, with 9 bases sitting between them. Germline CDR1 SGDLS, CDR2 YYNGEE. This CDR3 is 13 amino acids long. To note about this clonotype: Its cognate antigen is unknown.

A second about 6 to 12 cycle PCR used barcoded and J-beta primers. The template-switch adaptor, which had 12 random nucleotides, put a tag on each cDNA molecule. TCRdb passed the 5' RACE reads through MiXCR, listing each CDR3 protein once. This repertoire shows about 730,000 distinct CDR3 sequences, about 40% found once; its top ten account for less than 25%. Specimen: blood. The gene calls are TRBV9 and TRBJ1-1; D may be TRBD1 (5 bases). The clonotype comes from a woman aged 60-75 years in good health. CDR3 residues: CASSVGQVTEAFF. The CDR3, as DNA: TGTGCCAGCAGCGTTGGACAAGTCACTGAAGCTTTCTTT.